The TCR beta chain under discussion was sequenced for a study of blood T cell repertoires in COVID-19. Study context: T cells, B-cell-depleted T cells, or PBMCs supplied cDNA or gDNA.

Germline CDR1 reads MRHNA; CDR2 reads SNTAGT. This CDR3 spans 16 amino acids. Between the trimmed V and J ends, which lost 0 bases and 0 bases, there was a span of 10 bases. Individuals drawn from approximately 26 US areas were about 18 to 95 years old. Some clones are missing from TCRdb's copy, which holds only in-frame ones; the method was immunoSEQ multiplex PCR. The repertoire consists of about 160,000 clones, with 80% occurring once and the leading ten covering 3.4%. The sequenced material came from PBMCs or T cells enriched from blood (not recorded which). The chain has TRBV6-4 and TRBJ2-3, with D uncertain. This TCR was recovered from a woman aged 55-70 years who had recovered from COVID-19. CDR3 protein: CASSDSLRSSTDTQYF. In DNA, the CDR3 is TGTGCCAGCAGTGACTCGTTGCGGAGTAGCACAGATACGCAGTATTTT.